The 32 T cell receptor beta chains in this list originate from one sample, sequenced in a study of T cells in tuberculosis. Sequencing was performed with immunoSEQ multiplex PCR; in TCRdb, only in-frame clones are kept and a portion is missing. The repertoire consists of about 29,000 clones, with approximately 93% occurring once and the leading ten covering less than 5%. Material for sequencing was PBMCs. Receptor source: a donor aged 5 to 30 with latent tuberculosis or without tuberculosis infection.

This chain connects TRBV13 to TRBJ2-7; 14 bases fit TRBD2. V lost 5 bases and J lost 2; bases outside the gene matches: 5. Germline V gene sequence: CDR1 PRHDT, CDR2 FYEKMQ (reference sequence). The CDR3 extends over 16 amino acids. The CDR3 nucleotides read TGTGCCAGCAGCGAGCGGACTAGCGGGGGGACCTACGAGCAGTACTTC. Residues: CASSERTSGGTYEQYF.

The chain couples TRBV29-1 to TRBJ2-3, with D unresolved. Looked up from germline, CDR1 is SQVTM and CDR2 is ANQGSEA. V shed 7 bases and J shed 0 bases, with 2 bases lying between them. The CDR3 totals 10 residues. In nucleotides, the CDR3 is TGCAGCGCTAGCACAGATACGCAGTATTTT. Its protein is CSASTDTQYF.

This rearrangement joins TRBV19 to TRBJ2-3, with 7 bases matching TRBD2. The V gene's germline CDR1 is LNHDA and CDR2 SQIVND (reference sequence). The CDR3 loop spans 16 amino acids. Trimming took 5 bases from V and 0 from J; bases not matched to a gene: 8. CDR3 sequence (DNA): TGTGCCAGTAGTCCGTCAGGGCGGGGGAGCACAGATACGCAGTATTTT. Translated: CASSPSGRGSTDTQYF.

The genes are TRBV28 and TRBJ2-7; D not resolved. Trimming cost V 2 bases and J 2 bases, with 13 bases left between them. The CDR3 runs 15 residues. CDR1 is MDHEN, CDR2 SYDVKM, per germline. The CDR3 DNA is TGTGCCAGCAGTTTACTCCCAGTACGCCCCTACGAGCAGTACTTC. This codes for CASSLLPVRPYEQYF. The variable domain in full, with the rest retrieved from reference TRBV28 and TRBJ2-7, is DVKVTQSSRYLVKRTGEKVFLECVQDMDHENMFWYRQDPGLGLRLIYFSYDVKMKEKGDIPEGYSVSREKKERFSLILESASTNQTSMYLCASSLLPVRPYEQYFGPGTRLTVT.

The CDR3 bases are TGCGCCAGCAGCTTACAACTAGCGGGAGTCTCTTATGAGCAGTTCTTC. It codes for CASSLQLAGVSYEQFF. The V gene is TRBV5-1, the J gene TRBJ2-1; 11 bases agree with TRBD2. Germline trimming cut 2 bases from V and 8 bases from J; bases unmatched to any gene: 9. Per germline, CDR1 SGHRS and CDR2 YFSETQ. The CDR3 has 16 residues.

In DNA form, the CDR3 reads TGTGCCAGCTCCACTAACTATGGCTACACCTTC. This encodes CASSTNYGYTF. The chain carries TRBV6-1 and TRBJ1-2; D is ambiguous. The CDR3 runs to 11 residues. Per the germline V gene, CDR1 is MNHNS and CDR2 is SASEGT. Deletions cut 8 bases from V and 0 bases from J, with 4 bases between.

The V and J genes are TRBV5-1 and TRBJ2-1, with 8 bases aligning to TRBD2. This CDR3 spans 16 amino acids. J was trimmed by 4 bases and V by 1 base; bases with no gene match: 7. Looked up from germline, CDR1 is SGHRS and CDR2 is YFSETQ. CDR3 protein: CASSLSIGGDYNEQFF. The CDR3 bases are TGCGCCAGCAGCTTGTCTATCGGGGGGGATTACAATGAGCAGTTCTTC.

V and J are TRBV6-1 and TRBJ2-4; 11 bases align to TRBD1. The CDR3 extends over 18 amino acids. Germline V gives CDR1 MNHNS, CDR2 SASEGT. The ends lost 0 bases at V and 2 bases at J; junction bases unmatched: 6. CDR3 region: CASSEAPGQGVTKNIQYF. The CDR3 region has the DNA TGTGCCAGCAGTGAAGCACCGGGACAGGGGGTGACCAAAAACATTCAGTACTTC.

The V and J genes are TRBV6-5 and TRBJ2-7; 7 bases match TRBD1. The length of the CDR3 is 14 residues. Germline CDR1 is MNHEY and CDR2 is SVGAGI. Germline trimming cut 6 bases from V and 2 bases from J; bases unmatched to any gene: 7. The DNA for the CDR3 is TGTGCCAGCAGCTCAGGGACAGCCGCCTACGAGCAGTACTTC. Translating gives CASSSGTAAYEQYF.

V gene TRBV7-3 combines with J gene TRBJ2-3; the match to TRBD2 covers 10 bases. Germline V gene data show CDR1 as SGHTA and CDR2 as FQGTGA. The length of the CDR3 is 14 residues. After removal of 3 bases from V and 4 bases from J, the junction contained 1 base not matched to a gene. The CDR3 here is CASSLGLASDTQYF. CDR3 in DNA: TGTGCCAGCAGCTTGGGACTAGCGTCAGATACGCAGTATTTT.

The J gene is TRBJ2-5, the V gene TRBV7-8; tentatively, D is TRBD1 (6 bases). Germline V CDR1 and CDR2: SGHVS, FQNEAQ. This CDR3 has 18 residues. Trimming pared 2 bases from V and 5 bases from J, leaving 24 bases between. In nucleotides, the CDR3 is TGTGCCAGCAGCTTAATTCCCCTTACGGCGGGCGGACAGGAGACCCAGTACTTC. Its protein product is CASSLIPLTAGGQETQYF. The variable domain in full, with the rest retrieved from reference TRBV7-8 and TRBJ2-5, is GAGVSQSPRYKVAKRGQDVALRCDPISGHVSLFWYQQALGQGPEFLTYFQNEAQLDKSGLPSDRFFAERPEGSVSTLKIQRTQQEDSAVYLCASSLIPLTAGGQETQYFGPGTRLLVL.

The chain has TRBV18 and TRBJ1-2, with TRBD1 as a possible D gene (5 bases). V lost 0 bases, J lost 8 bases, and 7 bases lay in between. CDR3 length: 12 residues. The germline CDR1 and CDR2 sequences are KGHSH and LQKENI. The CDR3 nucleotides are TGTGCCAGCTCACCACCTACAGGAGGCTACACCTTC. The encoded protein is CASSPPTGGYTF. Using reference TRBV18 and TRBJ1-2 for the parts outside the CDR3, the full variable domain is NAGVMQNPRHLVRRRGQEARLRCSPMKGHSHVYWYRQLPEEGLKFMVYLQKENIIDESGMPKERFSAEFPKEGPSILRIQQVVRGDSAAYFCASSPPTGGYTFGSGTRLTVV.

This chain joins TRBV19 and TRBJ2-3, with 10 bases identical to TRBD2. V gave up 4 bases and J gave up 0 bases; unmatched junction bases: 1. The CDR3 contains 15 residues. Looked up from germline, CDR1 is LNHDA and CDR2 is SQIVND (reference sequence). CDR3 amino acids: CASSTSGGSTDTQYF. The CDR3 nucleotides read TGTGCCAGTAGTACTAGCGGGGGTAGCACAGATACGCAGTATTTT.

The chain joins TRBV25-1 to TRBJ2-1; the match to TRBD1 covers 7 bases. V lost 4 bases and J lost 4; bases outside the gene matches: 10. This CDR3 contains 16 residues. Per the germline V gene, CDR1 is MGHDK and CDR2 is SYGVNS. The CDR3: CASSVGPGTVYNEQFF. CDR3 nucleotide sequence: TGTGCCAGCAGTGTCGGCCCCGGGACAGTTTACAATGAGCAGTTCTTC.

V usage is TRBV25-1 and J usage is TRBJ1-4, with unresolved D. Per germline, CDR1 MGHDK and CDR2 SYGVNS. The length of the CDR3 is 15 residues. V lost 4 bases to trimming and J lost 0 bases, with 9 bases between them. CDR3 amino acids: CASSVRGPTNEKLFF. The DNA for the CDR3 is TGTGCCAGCAGTGTTAGAGGGCCAACTAATGAAAAACTGTTTTTT.

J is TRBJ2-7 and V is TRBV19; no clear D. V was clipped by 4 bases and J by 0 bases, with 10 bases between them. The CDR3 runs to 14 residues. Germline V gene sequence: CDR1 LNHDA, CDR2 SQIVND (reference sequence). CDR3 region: CASSSRFSSYEQYF. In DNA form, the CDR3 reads TGTGCCAGTAGTAGCAGGTTCAGCTCCTACGAGCAGTACTTC.

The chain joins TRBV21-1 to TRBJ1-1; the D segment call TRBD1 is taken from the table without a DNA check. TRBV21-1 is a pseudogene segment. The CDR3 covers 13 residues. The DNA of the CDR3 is TGTGCCAGCAGCAAAAGTACAGCAGCTGAAGCTTTCTTT. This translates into CASSKSTAAEAFF.

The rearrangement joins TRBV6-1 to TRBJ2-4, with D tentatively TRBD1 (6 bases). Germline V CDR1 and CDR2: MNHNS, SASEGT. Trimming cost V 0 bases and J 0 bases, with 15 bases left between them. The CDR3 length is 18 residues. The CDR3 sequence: CASSEAGTTGLAKNIQYF. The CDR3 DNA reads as TGTGCCAGCAGTGAAGCCGGGACGACAGGACTAGCCAAAAACATTCAGTACTTC.

The CDR3 DNA is TGTGCCAGCAGTTTATTTGCAGGGGATAATGAAAAACTGTTTTTT. Its translation is CASSLFAGDNEKLFF. This sequence joins TRBV28 and TRBJ1-4; tentative D call: TRBD1 (6 bases). Germline V CDR1 and CDR2: MDHEN, SYDVKM. The CDR3 extends over 15 amino acids. The V gene lost 1 base and the J gene lost 4 bases, with 10 bases spanning the gap.

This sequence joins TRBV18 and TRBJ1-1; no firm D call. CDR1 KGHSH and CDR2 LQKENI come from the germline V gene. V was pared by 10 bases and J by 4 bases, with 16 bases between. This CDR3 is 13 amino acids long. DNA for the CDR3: TGTGCCACCGCTTTGACGGAGGGCACTGAAGCTTTCTTT. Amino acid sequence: CATALTEGTEAFF.

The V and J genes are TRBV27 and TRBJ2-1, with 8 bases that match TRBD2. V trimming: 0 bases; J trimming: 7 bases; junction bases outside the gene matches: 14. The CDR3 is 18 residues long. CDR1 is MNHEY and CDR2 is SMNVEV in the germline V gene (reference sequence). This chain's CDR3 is CASSLSIQGVAGKNEQFF. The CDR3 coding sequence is TGTGCCAGCAGTTTATCGATCCAAGGGGTAGCGGGAAAAAATGAGCAGTTCTTC.

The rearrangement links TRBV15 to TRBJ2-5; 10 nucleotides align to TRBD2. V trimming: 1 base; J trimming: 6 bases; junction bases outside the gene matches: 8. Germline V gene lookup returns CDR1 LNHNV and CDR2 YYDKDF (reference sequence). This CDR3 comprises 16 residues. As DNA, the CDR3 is TGTGCCACCAGCAGAGTTGGGGTAGCGGGAGGACAGACCCAGTACTTC. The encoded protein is CATSRVGVAGGQTQYF.

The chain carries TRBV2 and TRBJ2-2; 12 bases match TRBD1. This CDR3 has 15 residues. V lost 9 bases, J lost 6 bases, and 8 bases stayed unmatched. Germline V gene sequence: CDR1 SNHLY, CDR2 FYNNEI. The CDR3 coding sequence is TGTGCCAGTACTGAGGGACAGGGGGCGTCCGGGGAGCTGTTTTTT. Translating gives CASTEGQGASGELFF.

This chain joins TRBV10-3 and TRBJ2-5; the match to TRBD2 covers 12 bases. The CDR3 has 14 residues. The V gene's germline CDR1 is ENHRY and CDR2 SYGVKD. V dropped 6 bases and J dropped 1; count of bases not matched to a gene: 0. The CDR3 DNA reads TGTGCCATCAGGACTAGCGGGAGCCAAGAGACCCAGTACTTC. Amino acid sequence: CAIRTSGSQETQYF.

The CDR3 sequence: CASSPNRVTDTQYF. CDR3 bases: TGTGCCAGCAGCCCGAACAGGGTAACAGATACGCAGTATTTT. The chain employs TRBV11-2 and TRBJ2-3, with a tentative D call TRBD1 (6 bases). Per germline, CDR1 SGHAT and CDR2 FQNNGV. Trimming took off 5 bases at V and 3 bases at J, with 12 bases between the two ends. The CDR3 runs 14 residues.

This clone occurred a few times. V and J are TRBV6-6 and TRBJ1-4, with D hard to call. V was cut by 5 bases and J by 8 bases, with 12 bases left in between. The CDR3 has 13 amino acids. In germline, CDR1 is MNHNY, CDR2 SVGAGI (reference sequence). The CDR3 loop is CASSLPGYEKLFF. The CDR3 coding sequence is TGTGCCAGCAGTCTCCCGGGATACGAAAAACTGTTTTTT.

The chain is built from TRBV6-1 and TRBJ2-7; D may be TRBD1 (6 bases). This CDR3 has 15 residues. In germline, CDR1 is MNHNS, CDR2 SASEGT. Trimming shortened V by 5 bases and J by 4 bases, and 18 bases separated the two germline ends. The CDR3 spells CASSPRGKGEYEQYF. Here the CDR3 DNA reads TGTGCCAGCAGTCCTAGGGGGAAGGGGGAGTACGAGCAGTACTTC.

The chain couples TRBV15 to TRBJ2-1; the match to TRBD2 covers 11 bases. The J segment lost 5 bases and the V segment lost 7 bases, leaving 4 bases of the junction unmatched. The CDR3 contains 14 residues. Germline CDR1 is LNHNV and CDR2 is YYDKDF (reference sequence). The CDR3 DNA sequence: TGTGCCACCACCCCGGGACTAGCGGACAATGAGCAGTTCTTC. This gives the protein CATTPGLADNEQFF. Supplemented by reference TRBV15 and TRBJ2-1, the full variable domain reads DAMVIQNPRYQVTQFGKPVTLSCSQTLNHNVMYWYQQKSSQAPKLLFHYYDKDFNNEADTPDNFQSRRPNTSFCFLDIRSPGLGDTAMYLCATTPGLADNEQFFGPGTRLTVL.

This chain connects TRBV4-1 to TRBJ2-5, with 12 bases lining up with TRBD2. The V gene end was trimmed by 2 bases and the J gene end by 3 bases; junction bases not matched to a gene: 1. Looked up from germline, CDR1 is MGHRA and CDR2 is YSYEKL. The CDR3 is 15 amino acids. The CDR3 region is CASSQRLAGEETQYF. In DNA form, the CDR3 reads TGCGCCAGCAGCCAACGACTAGCGGGGGAAGAGACCCAGTACTTC.

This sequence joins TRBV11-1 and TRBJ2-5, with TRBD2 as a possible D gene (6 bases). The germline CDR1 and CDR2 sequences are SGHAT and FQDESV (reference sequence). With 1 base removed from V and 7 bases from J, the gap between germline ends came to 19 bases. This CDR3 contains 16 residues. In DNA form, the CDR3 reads TGTGCCAGCAGCTTAGAACGGGACGGTGGGAGGTGGACCCAGTACTTC. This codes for CASSLERDGGRWTQYF. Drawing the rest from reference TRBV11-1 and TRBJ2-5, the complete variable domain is EAEVAQSPRYKITEKSQAVAFWCDPISGHATLYWYRQILGQGPELLVQFQDESVVDDSQLPKDRFSAERLKGVDSTLKIQPAELGDSAMYLCASSLERDGGRWTQYFGPGTRLLVL.

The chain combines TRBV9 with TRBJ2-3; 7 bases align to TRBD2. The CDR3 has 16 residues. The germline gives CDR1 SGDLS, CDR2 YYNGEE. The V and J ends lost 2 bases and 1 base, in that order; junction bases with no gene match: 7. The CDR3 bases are TGTGCCAGCAGCGTTGGGGGGGACCGAGGCACAGATACGCAGTATTTT. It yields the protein CASSVGGDRGTDTQYF. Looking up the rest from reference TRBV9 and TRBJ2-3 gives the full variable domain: DSGVTQTPKHLITATGQRVTLRCSPRSGDLSVYWYQQSLDQGLQFLIQYYNGEERAKGNILERFSAQQFPDLHSELNLSSLELGDSALYFCASSVGGDRGTDTQYFGPGTRLTVL.

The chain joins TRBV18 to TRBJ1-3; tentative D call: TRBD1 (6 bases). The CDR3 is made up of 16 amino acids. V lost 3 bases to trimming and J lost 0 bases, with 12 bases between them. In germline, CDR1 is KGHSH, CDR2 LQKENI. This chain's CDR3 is CASSPRTDSSGNTIYF. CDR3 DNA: TGTGCCAGCTCACCGAGGACAGACAGCTCTGGAAACACCATATATTTT.